This TCR beta chain was found in a study of post-analysis software for immune sequencing data (dated by TCRdb to 2014 to 2015). Context from the whole study: Disease courses on record covered relapsing-remitting, secondary progressive and progressive-relapsing multiple sclerosis, though some patients had no subtype annotation. The patient repertoires were compared against roughly 12 previously published healthy control repertoires obtained from donors aged about 6 to 28 years. A subset of samples was prepared in parallel using single-end sample barcoding, then pooled and co-amplified after Illumina adapter ligation.

The library was prepared using PCR. Reads for this sample came from an Illumina HiSeq 2500. To reduce PCR and sequencing biases, unique molecular identifiers were built into the TCR beta cDNA libraries. Per 1 to 10 million input T cells, some 500,000 cDNA molecules were obtained, such that each molecule approximated one T cell. Patient libraries were prepared and sequenced with the same protocol used for the earlier healthy control dataset. Samples belonging to the same batch were prepared together, multiplexed and sequenced on a shared HiSeq lane. The original methods were these. MIGEC was used to process the raw barcoded reads, and molecular identifier groups with only a single read were discarded before consensus assembly and CDR3 extraction. Clonotype tables were post-analysed with VDJtools, normalizing diversity by down-sampling all datasets to the smallest sample size. In repertoire overlap clustering, CDR3 amino acid sequences, but not nucleotide sequences, were matched to correct batch-related cross-sample contamination. TCRdb reanalyzed the raw reads on its own, using fastp at Q25 for trimming and MiXCR for clone calling, and kept in-frame beta chains. Duplicate CDR3 protein sequences are folded into a single record with the most common DNA and genes. The V and J calls and clone size are TCRdb's, not the authors'. In all, the sample holds about 380,000 distinct CDR3 sequences, and about a third of those were seen once. In total, the top ten clones hold roughly 12% of the sample.

The germline V gene provides CDR1 MGHDK and CDR2 SYGVNS. From the cysteine up to the phenylalanine, the CDR3 has a length of 13 residues. The kept DNA is CDR3 alone, 39 bases in frame from the first base. Trimming leaves V shorter by 3 bases and J shorter by 3 bases, with the junction holding 1 base beyond the gene matches. Overall study outcomes, separate from this receptor: Four or five TRBV segments, including TRBV5-6, TRBV5-1 and TRBV20-1, were significantly more frequent in patients than controls. Direct clustering with F measure showed strong co-clustering of samples prepared in the same batch, prompting a batch-effect correction. Normalized Chao1 diversity was significantly lower in multiple sclerosis patients than controls, suggesting substantial peripheral T-cell clonal expansion. The multiple sclerosis patient group was slightly younger than the control group.

To demonstrate the VDJtools post-analysis software, TCR beta repertoires were profiled from the peripheral blood of 13 young patients with multiple sclerosis. The multiple sclerosis patients were children and adolescents ranging in age from about 6 to 16 years. This clonotype was recorded a few times. This clone's antigen is unknown. Base qualities are not recorded, but no much larger clone differs from it by a single base. This sequence was found in a girl between 5 and 17 years old with multiple sclerosis. The specimen sequenced was blood. The sequence links TRBV25-1 to TRBJ1-1; the central 7 bases match TRBD1. The CDR3 region: CASSDRGYTEAFF. In nucleotides, the sequence is TGTGCCAGCAGTGACAGGGGGTACACTGAAGCTTTCTTT.